This record looks at one T cell receptor beta chain sequence and its context. What it recognizes is unknown. The source of the sample is a study of T cells in localized non-small cell lung cancer. Study-level results: Only one tumor region went through sequencing, so heterogeneity may still be there. Uninvolved adjacent lung had the highest recorded T cell clonality, with tumor below it. Adjacent lung was found to contain a median approximately 60 of the top 100 tumor clones. There was an association of higher blood T cell density with longer overall survival.

Profiled with immunoSEQ multiplex PCR; TCRdb holds only in-frame clones, not every one. This table has around 53,000 clones, about three quarters appearing once. There are 15 residues in the CDR3. CDR1 SGDLS and CDR2 YYNGEE come from the germline V gene. The ends lost 7 bases at V and 2 bases at J; junction bases unmatched: 8. This chain uses TRBV9 with TRBJ2-1, with 8 bases identical to TRBD2. The sequence came from a woman aged 40 to 75 with stage II lung adenocarcinoma. The material was PBMCs, obtained before any cancer treatment. The CDR3 coding sequence is TGTGCCAGCGCCGGAGCGGGGGCCGCCTACAATGAGCAGTTCTTC. Translation gives CASAGAGAAYNEQFF.